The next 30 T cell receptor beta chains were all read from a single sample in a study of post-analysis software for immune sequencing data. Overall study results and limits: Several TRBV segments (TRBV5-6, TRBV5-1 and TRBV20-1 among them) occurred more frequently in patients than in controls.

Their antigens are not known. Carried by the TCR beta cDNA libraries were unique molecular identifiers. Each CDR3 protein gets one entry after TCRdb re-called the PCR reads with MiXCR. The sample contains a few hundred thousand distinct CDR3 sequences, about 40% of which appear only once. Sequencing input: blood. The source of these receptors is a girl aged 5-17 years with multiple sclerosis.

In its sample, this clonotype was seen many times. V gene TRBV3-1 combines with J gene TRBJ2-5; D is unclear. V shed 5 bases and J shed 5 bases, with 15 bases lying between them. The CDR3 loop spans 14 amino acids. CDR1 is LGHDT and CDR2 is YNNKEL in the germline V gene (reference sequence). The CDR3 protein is CASSKKGGAETQYF. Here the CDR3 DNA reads TGTGCCAGCAGCAAGAAGGGTGGTGCGGAGACCCAGTACTTC.

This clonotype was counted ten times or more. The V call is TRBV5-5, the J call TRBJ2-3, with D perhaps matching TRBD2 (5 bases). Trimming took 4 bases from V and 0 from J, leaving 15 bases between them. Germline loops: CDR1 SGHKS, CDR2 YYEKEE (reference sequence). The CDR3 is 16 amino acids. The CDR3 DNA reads TGTGCCAGCAGCCTGGTACACGGGGAAAGCACAGATACGCAGTATTTT. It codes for CASSLVHGESTDTQYF.

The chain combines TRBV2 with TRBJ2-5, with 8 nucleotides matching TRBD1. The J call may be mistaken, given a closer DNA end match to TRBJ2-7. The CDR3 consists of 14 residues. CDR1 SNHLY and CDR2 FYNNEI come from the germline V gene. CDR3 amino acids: CASTMDRASYEQYF. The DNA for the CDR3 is TGTGCCAGCACTATGGACAGGGCCTCCTACGAGCAGTACTTC.

The CDR3 loop reads CASGQGGSGANVLTF. CDR3 sequence (DNA): TGTGCCAGTGGACAGGGCGGGTCTGGGGCCAACGTCCTGACTTTC. The J gene is TRBJ2-6, the V gene TRBV6-4, with 8 bases aligning to TRBD1. Germline values: CDR1 MRHNA, CDR2 SNTAGT. With V trimmed by 9 bases and J by 1 base, 5 bases remained unmatched. The CDR3 runs 15 residues.

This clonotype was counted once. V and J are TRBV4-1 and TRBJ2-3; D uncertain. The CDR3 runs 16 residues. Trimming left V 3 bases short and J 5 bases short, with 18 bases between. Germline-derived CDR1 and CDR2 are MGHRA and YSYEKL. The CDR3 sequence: CASSQQANGRGDTQYF. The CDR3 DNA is TGCGCCAGCAGCCAGCAGGCGAATGGCCGCGGAGATACGCAGTATTTT.

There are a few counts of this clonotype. CDR3 DNA: TGCAGTGCTAGAGAAGGAACTTCGAATCAGCCCCAGCATTTT. This sequence encodes CSAREGTSNQPQHF. The chain links TRBV20-1 to TRBJ1-5; D not resolved. This CDR3 is built from 14 residues. CDR1 and CDR2 from the germline V gene are DFQATT and SNEGSKA (reference sequence). Deletions cut 0 bases from V and 4 bases from J, with 10 bases between.

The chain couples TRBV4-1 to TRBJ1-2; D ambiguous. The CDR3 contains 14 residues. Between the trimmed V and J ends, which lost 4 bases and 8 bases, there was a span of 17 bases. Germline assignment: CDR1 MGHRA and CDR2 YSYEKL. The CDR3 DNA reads TGCGCCAGCAGCCTCGGACTGCTCGGTGGGGGCTACACCTTC. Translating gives CASSLGLLGGGYTF.

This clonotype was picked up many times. DNA for the CDR3: TGTGCCAGCAGTCCGAACAGGGGGCTCTACAATGAGCAGTTCTTC. It is translated as CASSPNRGLYNEQFF. V and J are TRBV5-5 and TRBJ2-1; 9 nucleotides line up with TRBD1. V was clipped by 5 bases and J by 3 bases; unmatched bases: 6. In germline, CDR1 is SGHKS, CDR2 YYEKEE (reference sequence). The CDR3 is made up of 15 amino acids.

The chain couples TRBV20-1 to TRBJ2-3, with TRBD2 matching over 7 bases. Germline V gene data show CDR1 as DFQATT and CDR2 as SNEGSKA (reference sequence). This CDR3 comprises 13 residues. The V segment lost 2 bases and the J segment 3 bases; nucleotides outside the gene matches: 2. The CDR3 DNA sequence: TGCAGTGCTAGAAAGCGGGGTACAGATACGCAGTATTTT. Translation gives CSARKRGTDTQYF.

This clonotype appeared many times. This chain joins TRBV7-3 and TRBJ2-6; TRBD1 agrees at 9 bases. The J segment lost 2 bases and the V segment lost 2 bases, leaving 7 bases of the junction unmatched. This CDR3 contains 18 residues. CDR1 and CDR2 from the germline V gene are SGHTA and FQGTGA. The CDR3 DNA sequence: TGTGCCAGCAGCTTAGTCGGGACAGGGAAGACTGGGGCCAACGTCCTGACTTTC. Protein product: CASSLVGTGKTGANVLTF.

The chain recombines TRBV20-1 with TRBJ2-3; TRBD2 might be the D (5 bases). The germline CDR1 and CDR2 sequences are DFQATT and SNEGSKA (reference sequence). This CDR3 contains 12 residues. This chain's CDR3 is CRAGGGTDTQYF. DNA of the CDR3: TGCAGGGCGGGTGGCGGTACAGATACGCAGTATTTT.

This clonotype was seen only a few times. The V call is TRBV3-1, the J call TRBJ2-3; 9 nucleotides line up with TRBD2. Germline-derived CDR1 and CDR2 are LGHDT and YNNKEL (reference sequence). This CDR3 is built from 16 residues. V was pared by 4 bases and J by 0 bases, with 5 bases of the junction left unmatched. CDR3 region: CASSPTLAGSTDTQYF. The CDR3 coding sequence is TGTGCCAGCAGCCCGACCCTAGCGGGGAGCACAGATACGCAGTATTTT.

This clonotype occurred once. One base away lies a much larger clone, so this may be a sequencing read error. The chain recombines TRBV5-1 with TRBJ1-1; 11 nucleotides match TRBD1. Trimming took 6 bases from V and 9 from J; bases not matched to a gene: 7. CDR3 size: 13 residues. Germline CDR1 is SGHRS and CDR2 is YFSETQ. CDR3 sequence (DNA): TGCGCCAGCAACCTAGGGACAGGGGGTCAAGCTTTCTTT. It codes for CASNLGTGGQAFF.

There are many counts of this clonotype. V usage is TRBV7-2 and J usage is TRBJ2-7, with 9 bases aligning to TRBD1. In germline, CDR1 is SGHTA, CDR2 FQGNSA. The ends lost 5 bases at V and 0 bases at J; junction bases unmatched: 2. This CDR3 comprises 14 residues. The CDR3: CASSRQGDSYEQYF. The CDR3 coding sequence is TGTGCCAGCAGCCGACAGGGGGACTCCTACGAGCAGTACTTC.

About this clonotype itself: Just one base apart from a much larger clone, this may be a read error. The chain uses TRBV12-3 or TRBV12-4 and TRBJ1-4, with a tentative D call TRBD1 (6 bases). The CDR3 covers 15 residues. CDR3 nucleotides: TGTGCCAGCAGCCGTGGGGGGCCCGCTAATGAAAAACGGTTTTTT. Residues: CASSRGGPANEKRFF.

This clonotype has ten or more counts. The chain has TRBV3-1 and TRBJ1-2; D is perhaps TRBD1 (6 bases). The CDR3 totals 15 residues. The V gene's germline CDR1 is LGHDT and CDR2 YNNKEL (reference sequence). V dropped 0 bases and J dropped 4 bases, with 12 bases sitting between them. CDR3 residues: CASSQDGQRIYGYTF. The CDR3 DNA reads TGTGCCAGCAGCCAAGATGGACAGAGGATCTATGGCTACACCTTC. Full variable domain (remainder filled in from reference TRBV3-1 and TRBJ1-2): DTAVSQTPKYLVTQMGNDKSIKCEQNLGHDTMYWYKQDSKKFLKIMFSYNNKELIINETVPNRFSPKSPDKAHLNLHINSLELGDSAVYFCASSQDGQRIYGYTFGSGTRLTVV.

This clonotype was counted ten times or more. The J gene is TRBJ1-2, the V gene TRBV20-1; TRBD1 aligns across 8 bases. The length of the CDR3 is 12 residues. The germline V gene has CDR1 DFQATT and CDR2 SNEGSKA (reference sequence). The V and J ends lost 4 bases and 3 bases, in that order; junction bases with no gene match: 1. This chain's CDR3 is CSATDRDYGYTF. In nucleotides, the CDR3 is TGCAGTGCTACGGACAGGGACTATGGCTACACCTTC.

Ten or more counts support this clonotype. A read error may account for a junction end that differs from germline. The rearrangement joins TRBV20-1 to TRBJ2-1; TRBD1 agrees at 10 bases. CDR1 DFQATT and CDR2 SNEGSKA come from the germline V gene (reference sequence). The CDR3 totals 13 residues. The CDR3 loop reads CSAPDRGNKEQFF. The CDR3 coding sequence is TGCAGTGCACCGGACAGGGGGAACAAGGAGCAGTTCTTC.

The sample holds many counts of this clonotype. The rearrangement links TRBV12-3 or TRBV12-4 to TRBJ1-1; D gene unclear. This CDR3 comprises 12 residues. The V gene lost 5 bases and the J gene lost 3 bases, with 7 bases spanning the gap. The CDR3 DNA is TGTGCCAGCAGTGGGTACCACACTGAAGCTTTCTTT. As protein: CASSGYHTEAFF.

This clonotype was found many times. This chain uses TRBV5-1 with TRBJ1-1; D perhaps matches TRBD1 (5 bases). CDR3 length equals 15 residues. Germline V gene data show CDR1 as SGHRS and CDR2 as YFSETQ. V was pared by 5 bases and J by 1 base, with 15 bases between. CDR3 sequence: CASRREGASNTEAFF. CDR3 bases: TGCGCCAGCAGGAGAGAAGGGGCCTCGAACACTGAAGCTTTCTTT.

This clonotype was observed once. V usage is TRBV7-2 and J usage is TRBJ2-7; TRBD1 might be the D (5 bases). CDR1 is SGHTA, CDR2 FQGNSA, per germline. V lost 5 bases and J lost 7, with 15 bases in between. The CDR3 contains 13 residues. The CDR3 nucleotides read TGTGCCAGCAGCGCCAGCATACAGGTTGAGCAGTACTTC. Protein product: CASSASIQVEQYF.

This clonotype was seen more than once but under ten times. The CDR3 DNA is TGTGCCAGCAGCCCAGGTGACAGGACGAACACTGAAGCTTTCTTT. It yields the protein CASSPGDRTNTEAFF. This chain uses TRBV7-9 with TRBJ1-1; D may be TRBD1 (6 bases). V was pared by 5 bases and J by 1 base, with 14 bases between. Germline assignment: CDR1 SEHNR and CDR2 FQNEAQ (reference sequence). The CDR3 runs 15 residues.

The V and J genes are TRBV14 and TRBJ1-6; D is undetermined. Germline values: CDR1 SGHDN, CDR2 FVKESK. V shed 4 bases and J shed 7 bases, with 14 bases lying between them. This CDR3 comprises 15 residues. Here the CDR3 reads CASSLRRKGNSPLHF. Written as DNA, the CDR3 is TGTGCCAGCAGCCTTAGACGCAAGGGCAATTCACCCCTCCACTTT.

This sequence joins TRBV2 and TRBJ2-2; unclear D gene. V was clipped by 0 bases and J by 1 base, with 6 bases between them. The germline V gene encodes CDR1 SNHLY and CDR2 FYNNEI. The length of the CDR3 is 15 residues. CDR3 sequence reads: CASSEALQNTGELFF. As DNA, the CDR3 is TGTGCCAGCAGTGAAGCGCTGCAGAACACCGGGGAGCTGTTTTTT.

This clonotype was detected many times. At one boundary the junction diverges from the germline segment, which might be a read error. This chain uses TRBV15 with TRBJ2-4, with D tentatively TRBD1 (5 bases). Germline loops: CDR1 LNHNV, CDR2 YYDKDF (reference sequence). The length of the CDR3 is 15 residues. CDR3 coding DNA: TGTGCCACCAGTAGAGATCAAGGGGTGGGTCAAAATCCGTACTTC. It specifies CATSRDQGVGQNPYF. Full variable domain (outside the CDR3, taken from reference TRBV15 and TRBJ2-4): DAMVIQNPRYQVTQFGKPVTLSCSQTLNHNVMYWYQQKSSQAPKLLFHYYDKDFNNEADTPDNFQSRRPNTSFCFLDIRSPGLGDTAMYLCATSRDQGVGQNPYFGAGTRLSVL.

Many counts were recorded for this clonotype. This CDR3 reads CASRRGQSYGYTF. In nucleotides, the CDR3 is TGTGCCAGCAGACGGGGACAGTCCTATGGCTACACCTTC. The chain has TRBV27 and TRBJ1-2; 7 bases match TRBD1. With V trimmed by 6 bases and J by 4 bases, 5 bases remained unmatched. CDR1 and CDR2 (germline): MNHEY, SMNVEV (reference sequence). The CDR3 covers 13 residues.

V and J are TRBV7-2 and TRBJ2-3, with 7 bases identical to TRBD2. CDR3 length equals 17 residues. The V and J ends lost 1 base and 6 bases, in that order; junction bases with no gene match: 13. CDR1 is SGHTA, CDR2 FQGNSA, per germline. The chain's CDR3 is CASSLVRLAAHADTQYF. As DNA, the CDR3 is TGTGCCAGCAGCTTAGTACGGCTAGCGGCCCATGCGGATACGCAGTATTTT.

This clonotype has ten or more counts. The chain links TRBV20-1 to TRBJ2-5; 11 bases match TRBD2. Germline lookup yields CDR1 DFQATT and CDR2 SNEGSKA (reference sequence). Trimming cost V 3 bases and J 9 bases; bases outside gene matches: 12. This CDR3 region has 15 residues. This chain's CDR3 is CSASSSGRTSTSQYF. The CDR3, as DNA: TGCAGTGCTAGCTCTAGCGGGAGGACCTCGACTTCCCAGTACTTC.

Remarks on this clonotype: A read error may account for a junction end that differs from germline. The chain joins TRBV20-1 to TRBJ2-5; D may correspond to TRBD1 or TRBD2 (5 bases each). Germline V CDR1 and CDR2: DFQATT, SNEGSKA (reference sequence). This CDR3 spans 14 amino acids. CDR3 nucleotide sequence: TGCAGCGCTAGAAGGGACGGGACGCAAGAGACCCAGTACTTC. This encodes CSARRDGTQETQYF.

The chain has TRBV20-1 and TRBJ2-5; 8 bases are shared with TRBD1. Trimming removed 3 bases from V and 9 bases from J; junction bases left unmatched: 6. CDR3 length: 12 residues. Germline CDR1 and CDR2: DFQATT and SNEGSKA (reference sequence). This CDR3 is CSASIGQGAQYF. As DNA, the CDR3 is TGCAGTGCTAGTATCGGACAGGGCGCCCAGTACTTC.